This T cell receptor beta chain was profiled in a study of blood T cell repertoires in COVID-19. Study details: Material from acute and convalescent COVID-19 was sourced from the United States, Italy and Spain.

This table comes from immunoSEQ multiplex PCR, and its TCRdb copy is limited to in-frame clones, with some not included. The table shows 55,000 to 70,000 clones, with roughly four fifths occurring only once. Per the germline V gene, CDR1 is MNHEY and CDR2 is SMNVEV (reference sequence). Trimming removed 5 bases at V and 0 bases at J, with 17 bases between. The CDR3 is made up of 18 amino acids. The chain is built from TRBV27 and TRBJ2-6; D gene ambiguous. The sample consisted of peripheral blood. The sequence was collected from a woman older than 75 with acute or convalescent COVID-19. The CDR3 protein is CASSGLKKVLSGANVLTF. The CDR3 bases are TGTGCCAGCAGTGGGCTCAAGAAGGTCCTCTCTGGGGCCAACGTCCTGACTTTC.